What follows is one TCR beta chain and its context. This record belongs to a study of T cell changes during pregnancy in multiple sclerosis. Assay: immunoSEQ multiplex PCR; the TCRdb copy retains only in-frame clones and omits some. The sample has about 40,000 clones; 80% to 95% are singletons. Per the germline V gene, CDR1 is KGHSH and CDR2 is LQKENI. The CDR3 length is 12 residues. J gave up 7 bases and V 5 bases, and 3 bases lay outside the gene matches. The TCR was taken from a female donor with multiple sclerosis, enrolled in a pregnancy study. The chain joins TRBV18 to TRBJ1-2; the match to TRBD1 covers 8 bases. The specimen was CD4+ T cells from peripheral blood mononuclear cells, collected in the third trimester of pregnancy. In DNA, the CDR3 is TGTGCCAGCTCAGACAGGGGTGGTGGCTACACCTTC. It is translated as CASSDRGGGYTF.